The sequence of this T cell receptor (beta chain) was determined in a study of OX40 agonist ivuxolimab in advanced cancers. Across the whole study: Allowance was made for prior anti-PD-1, anti-PD-L1 or anti-CTLA-4 therapy, and around 41% had some.

The repertoire was sequenced with immunoSEQ multiplex PCR; TCRdb's copy has only in-frame clones and lacks some. The profile shows some 50,000 clones, about nine tenths of them singletons. In germline, CDR1 is SGHRS, CDR2 YFSETQ. The ends lost 2 bases at V and 1 base at J; junction bases unmatched: 8. The CDR3 covers 17 residues. Study-wide findings and caveats: The authors did not determine the antigen specificity of the expanded peripheral T cells.

Remarks on this clone: Its antigen is not identified.

The sequence derives from an adult with an advanced solid tumor such as melanoma, head and neck, liver or kidney cancer. The rearrangement joins TRBV5-1 to TRBJ2-5; 10 bases are a match to TRBD2. The sequences come from CD4+ or CD8+ T cells sorted from blood, collected in a trial of the OX40 agonist ivuxolimab. CDR3 residues: CASSLVAGGGAQETQYF. In nucleotides, the CDR3 is TGCGCCAGCAGCTTAGTAGCGGGAGGAGGGGCCCAAGAGACCCAGTACTTC.